Shown below are 11 T cell receptor beta chains from a single sample sequenced in a study of cytomegalovirus exposure and HLA in healthy donors. Sequencing was performed with immunoSEQ multiplex PCR; in TCRdb, only in-frame clones are kept and a portion is missing. Here the sample spans about 160,000 clones, roughly 91% being singletons. The sample taken for sequencing was PBMCs. These receptors came from a man aged 18-30 years in good health and CMV-seronegative.

This rearrangement joins TRBV7-6 to TRBJ2-7; D not certain. Trimming took 1 base from V and 7 from J, leaving 8 bases between them. The CDR3 extends over 12 amino acids. Germline CDR1 and CDR2: SGHVS and FNYEAQ. CDR3 region: CASSLDLREQYF. In DNA, the CDR3 is TGTGCCAGCAGCTTAGATTTGAGAGAGCAGTACTTC.

V and J are TRBV7-6 and TRBJ1-5, with 8 bases fitting TRBD1. The CDR3 loop spans 15 amino acids. CDR1 is SGHVS and CDR2 is FNYEAQ in the germline V gene. The V and J ends lost 5 bases and 1 base, in that order; junction bases with no gene match: 4. The CDR3 is CASSVRTGSNQPQHF. The DNA for the CDR3 is TGTGCCAGCAGCGTACGGACAGGGAGCAATCAGCCCCAGCATTTT.

This clone showed up just once. The rearrangement links TRBV6-5 to TRBJ2-7; 8 bases map to TRBD2. J lost 5 bases, V lost 2 bases, and 2 bases had no gene match. Per germline, CDR1 MNHEY and CDR2 SVGAGI. CDR3 length: 13 residues. This CDR3 reads CASSYGTSNEQYF. The CDR3 coding sequence is TGTGCCAGCAGTTACGGGACTAGTAACGAGCAGTACTTC.

The chain recombines TRBV27 with TRBJ2-3; tentatively, D is TRBD2 (5 bases). CDR3 length: 14 amino acids. V was cut by 5 bases and J by 2 bases, with 11 bases left in between. Germline loops: CDR1 MNHEY, CDR2 SMNVEV (reference sequence). The DNA of the CDR3 is TGTGCCAGCAGTCCCACTAGAGACACAGATACGCAGTATTTT. Amino acids: CASSPTRDTDTQYF.

This clone appeared once. V gene TRBV7-9 combines with J gene TRBJ2-2; a possible D gene is TRBD1 (5 bases). This CDR3 comprises 15 residues. Germline V gene lookup returns CDR1 SEHNR and CDR2 FQNEAQ (reference sequence). Trimming removed 1 base from V and 6 bases from J, with 12 bases in between. CDR3: CASSLVSGYSGELFF. CDR3 DNA sequence: TGTGCCAGCAGCTTAGTTTCAGGGTACTCCGGGGAGCTGTTTTTT.

The chain is built from TRBV2 and TRBJ2-1; TRBD2 might be the D (7 bases). CDR3 size: 13 residues. The V end lost 11 bases, the J end lost 12 bases, and 23 bases lay between the germline ends. Germline V gene lookup returns CDR1 SNHLY and CDR2 FYNNEI. CDR3 region: CAGGGGLGIGQFF. The CDR3 DNA is TGTGCCGGCGGGGGCGGGTTGGGGATAGGGCAGTTCTTC.

This clone was counted only a few times. The chain links TRBV7-8 to TRBJ2-7; 7 bases map to TRBD2. Germline trimming cut 3 bases from V and 2 bases from J; bases unmatched to any gene: 7. The CDR3 runs 15 residues. Germline assignment: CDR1 SGHVS and CDR2 FQNEAQ. The CDR3 here is CASSFGVAGAYEQYF. The CDR3, as DNA: TGTGCCAGCAGCTTTGGTGTCGCGGGGGCCTACGAGCAGTACTTC. The full variable domain, rest sourced from reference TRBV7-8 and TRBJ2-7, is GAGVSQSPRYKVAKRGQDVALRCDPISGHVSLFWYQQALGQGPEFLTYFQNEAQLDKSGLPSDRFFAERPEGSVSTLKIQRTQQEDSAVYLCASSFGVAGAYEQYFGPGTRLTVT.

The CDR3 nucleotides read TGTGCCAGCAGTTCCCCACAGGGTAGCGAGCAGTACGTC. Its translation: CASSSPQGSEQYV. V and J are TRBV6-5 and TRBJ2-7; possibly TRBD1 for D (6 bases). V lost 4 bases to trimming and J lost 6 bases, with 13 bases between them. CDR3 length: 13 amino acids. Germline-derived CDR1 and CDR2 are MNHEY and SVGAGI.

The genes are TRBV28 and TRBJ1-2; D remains unclear. The CDR3 runs 13 residues. V dropped 5 bases and J dropped 6 bases, with 13 bases sitting between them. CDR1 and CDR2 from the germline V gene are MDHEN and SYDVKM. Here the CDR3 reads CASSHPVWHGYTF. The DNA for the CDR3 is TGTGCCAGCAGTCACCCCGTTTGGCATGGCTACACCTTC.

The table lists this clone with a count of one. The V call is TRBV28, the J call TRBJ1-1, with TRBD1 matching 7 bases. Germline loops: CDR1 MDHEN, CDR2 SYDVKM. V shed 6 bases and J 4 bases; nucleotides not matched to a gene: 2. This CDR3 contains 12 residues. CDR3 region: CASRDRVTEAFF. The CDR3 DNA is TGTGCCAGCAGAGACAGGGTCACTGAAGCTTTCTTT. Using reference TRBV28 and TRBJ1-1 for the parts outside the CDR3, the full variable domain is DVKVTQSSRYLVKRTGEKVFLECVQDMDHENMFWYRQDPGLGLRLIYFSYDVKMKEKGDIPEGYSVSREKKERFSLILESASTNQTSMYLCASRDRVTEAFFGQGTRLTVV.

The rearrangement joins TRBV28 to TRBJ2-7, with a weak D call TRBD1 (6 bases). V shed 2 bases and J shed 1 base, with 9 bases lying between them. This CDR3 has 14 residues. Germline lookup yields CDR1 MDHEN and CDR2 SYDVKM. Written as DNA, the CDR3 is TGTGCCAGCAGTTTAAGACAGGCGTCCTACGAGCAGTACTTC. Protein product: CASSLRQASYEQYF.